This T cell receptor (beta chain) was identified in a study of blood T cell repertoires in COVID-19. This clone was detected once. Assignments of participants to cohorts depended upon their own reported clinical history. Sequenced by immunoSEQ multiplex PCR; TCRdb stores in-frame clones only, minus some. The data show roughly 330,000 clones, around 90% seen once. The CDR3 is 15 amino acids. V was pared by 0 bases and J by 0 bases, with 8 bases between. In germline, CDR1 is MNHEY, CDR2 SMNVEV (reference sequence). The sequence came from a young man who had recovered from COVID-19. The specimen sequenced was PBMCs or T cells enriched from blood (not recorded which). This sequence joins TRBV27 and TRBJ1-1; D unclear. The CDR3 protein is CASSLSPGMNTEAFF. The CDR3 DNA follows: TGTGCCAGCAGTTTATCGCCGGGGATGAACACTGAAGCTTTCTTT.